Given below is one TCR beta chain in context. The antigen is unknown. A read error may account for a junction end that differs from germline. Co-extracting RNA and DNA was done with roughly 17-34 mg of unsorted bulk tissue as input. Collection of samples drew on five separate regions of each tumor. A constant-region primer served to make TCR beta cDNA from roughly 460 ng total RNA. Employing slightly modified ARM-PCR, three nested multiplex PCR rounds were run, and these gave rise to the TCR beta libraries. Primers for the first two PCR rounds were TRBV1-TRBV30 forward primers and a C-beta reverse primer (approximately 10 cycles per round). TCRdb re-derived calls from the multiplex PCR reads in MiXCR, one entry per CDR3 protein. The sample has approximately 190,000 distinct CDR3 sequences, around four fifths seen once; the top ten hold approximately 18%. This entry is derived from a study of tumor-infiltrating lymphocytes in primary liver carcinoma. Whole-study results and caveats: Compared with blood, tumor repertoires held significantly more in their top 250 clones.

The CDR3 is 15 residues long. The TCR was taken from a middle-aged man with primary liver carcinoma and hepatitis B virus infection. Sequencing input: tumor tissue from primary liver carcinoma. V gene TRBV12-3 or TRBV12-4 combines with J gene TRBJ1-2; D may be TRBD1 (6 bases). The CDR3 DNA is TGTGCCAGCAGCCGGACCACAGGGCTCGGCTATGACTACACCTTC. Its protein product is CASSRTTGLGYDYTF.